This is a list of T cell receptor beta chains from one sample in a study of blood T cells in healthy people across ages. TCRdb independently ran MiXCR on the 5' RACE reads; one entry per CDR3 protein. The table shows 1.5 million to 2 million distinct CDR3 sequences, with under 30% occurring only once. Sequencing was carried out using blood. All receptors come from a woman in her twenties or thirties in good health. Each CDR3 is given with its conserved first and last residue. D genes are given only for firm matches. Size values are once, few and many counts, or a class for expanded clones, and some rows have none.

D	V	size	J	CDR3	DNA
TRBD1	TRBV20-1	many	TRBJ2-7	CSAGLTGYEQYF	TGCAGTGCTGGCTTGACAGGGTACGAGCAGTACTTC
-	TRBV30	few	TRBJ2-7	CAWSGGGNYYEQYF	TGTGCCTGGAGTGGGGGCGGGAACTACTACGAGCAGTACTTC
TRBD2	TRBV7-9	-	TRBJ2-1	CASRQTSGRAHRNEQFF	TGTGCCAGCAGGCAAACTAGCGGGAGGGCCCATAGGAATGAGCAGTTCTTC
-	TRBV4-1	-	TRBJ1-1	CASSQLPDGNTEAFF	TGCGCCAGCAGCCAACTACCGGACGGTAACACTGAAGCTTTCTTT
TRBD1	TRBV6-5	-	TRBJ1-4	CASRPRQGNNEKLFF	TGTGCCAGCAGACCACGACAGGGGAATAATGAAAAACTGTTTTTT
-	TRBV20-1	-	TRBJ2-2	CKVGPILNTGELFF	TGCAAAGTAGGACCGATCTTGAACACCGGGGAGCTGTTTTTT
TRBD2	TRBV10-1	many	TRBJ2-7	CASSSGSFGREQYF	TGCGCCAGCTCAAGCGGGAGTTTTGGGCGGGAGCAGTACTTC
-	TRBV29-1	few	TRBJ2-1	CSVLKMGVSYNEQFF	TGCAGCGTCCTAAAAATGGGGGTCTCCTACAATGAGCAGTTCTTC
-	TRBV18	-	TRBJ1-1	CASSPPVSGAEAFF	TGTGCCAGCTCACCACCGGTCTCCGGGGCTGAAGCTTTCTTT
-	TRBV9	few	TRBJ2-7	CASSVTQGEQYF	TGTGCCAGCAGCGTGACCCAGGGCGAGCAGTACTTC
-	TRBV16	-	TRBJ1-4	CASSQYLEKTTNEKLFF	TGTGCCAGCAGCCAATACTTGGAAAAAACAACTAATGAAAAACTGTTTTTT
-	TRBV2	-	TRBJ2-7	CASSEREVGYEQYF	TGTGCCAGCAGTGAACGCGAGGTAGGCTACGAGCAGTACTTC
TRBD2	TRBV12-3/TRBV12-4	-	TRBJ2-3	CASSWGTSATDTQYF	TGTGCCAGCAGTTGGGGGACTAGCGCCACAGATACGCAGTATTTT
-	TRBV28	-	TRBJ1-1	CASSGPFEAFF	TGTGCCAGCAGTGGACCGTTTGAAGCTTTCTTT
-	TRBV20-1	-	TRBJ1-5	CSASPWGGRSNQPQHF	TGCAGTGCTAGCCCCTGGGGGGGCCGAAGCAATCAGCCCCAGCATTTT
-	TRBV24-1	few	TRBJ2-3	CATSSGGGTDTQYF	TGTGCCACTTCCTCGGGCGGGGGCACAGATACGCAGTATTTT
TRBD2	TRBV27	few	TRBJ2-7	CASSMGGRSFYEQYF	TGTGCCAGCTCCATGGGAGGGAGGTCGTTCTACGAGCAGTACTTC
TRBD1	TRBV15	-	TRBJ1-5	CATSRDGGRTGGRKPQHF	TGTGCCACCAGCAGAGATGGGGGGCGGACAGGGGGGCGTAAGCCCCAGCATTTT
-	TRBV20-1	-	TRBJ2-7	CSASRRTSSYEQYF	TGCAGTGCTAGTCGTAGAACGAGCTCCTACGAGCAGTACTTC
TRBD2	TRBV13	-	TRBJ2-5	CASSLRGAARKETQYF	TGTGCCAGCAGTTTGCGGGGGGCAGCTCGCAAAGAGACCCAGTACTTC
-	TRBV20-1	few	TRBJ1-1	CSAREGTPAFF	TGCAGTGCTAGAGAAGGGACGCCCGCTTTCTTT
-	TRBV6-2/TRBV6-3	-	TRBJ2-7	CASNRNAGPYEQYF	TGTGCCAGCAATCGGAACGCAGGACCCTACGAGCAGTACTTC
-	TRBV5-1	-	TRBJ1-2	CASSPYDPEGYGYTF	TGCGCCAGCAGCCCCTACGACCCGGAGGGCTATGGCTACACCTTC
-	TRBV15	-	TRBJ1-4	CATSRETGGNEKLFF	TGTGCCACCAGCAGAGAAACGGGGGGCAATGAAAAACTGTTTTTT
TRBD1	TRBV7-2	once	TRBJ2-7	CASRPGDRVVYNEQYF	TGTGCCAGCAGACCCGGTGACAGGGTAGTATACAATGAGCAGTACTTC
-	TRBV12-3/TRBV12-4	-	TRBJ2-3	CASSPQGANWSTDVEYF	TGTGCCAGCAGTCCGCAAGGGGCTAACTGGAGCACAGATGTGGAGTATTTT
TRBD1	TRBV29-1	few	TRBJ2-7	CSAGTGYNEQYF	TGCAGCGCGGGGACAGGTTACAATGAGCAGTACTTC
-	TRBV20-1	few	TRBJ2-3	CSARDPGGFTDTQYF	TGCAGTGCTAGAGATCCCGGGGGCTTTACAGATACGCAGTATTTT
-	TRBV9	few	TRBJ1-2	CASSPRADYGYTF	TGTGCCAGCAGCCCACGCGCAGACTATGGCTACACCTTC
-	TRBV20-1	few	TRBJ2-1	CSARGKGPEQFF	TGCAGTGCTAGAGGAAAGGGGCCTGAGCAGTTCTTC
TRBD1	TRBV6-5	many	TRBJ2-7	CASSSRHGTGTYEQYF	TGTGCCAGCAGTTCACGCCACGGGACAGGCACCTACGAGCAGTACTTC
TRBD2	TRBV7-2	many	TRBJ2-3	CASSFGRGRTDTQYF	TGTGCCAGCAGCTTCGGTCGCGGGAGGACAGATACGCAGTATTTT
-	TRBV7-3	-	TRBJ2-1	CASSQPEVNGEQFF	TGTGCCAGCAGCCAACCAGAGGTCAACGGTGAGCAGTTCTTC
-	TRBV19	-	TRBJ1-5	CASSIERNQPQHF	TGTGCCAGTAGTATAGAACGCAATCAGCCCCAGCATTTT
TRBD1	TRBV7-3	many	TRBJ2-1	CASSLSPPDRGVYNEQFF	TGTGCCAGCAGCTTAAGCCCTCCGGACAGGGGGGTATACAATGAGCAGTTCTTC
-	TRBV7-9	-	TRBJ1-1	CASSLDLNSEAFF	TGTGCCAGCAGCTTAGATCTCAACTCTGAAGCTTTCTTT
-	TRBV2	-	TRBJ2-3	CASRMERADTQYF	TGTGCCAGCAGAATGGAGCGCGCGGATACGCAGTATTTT
TRBD1	TRBV7-9	-	TRBJ2-7	CASSLEDRVGEQYF	TGTGCCAGCAGCTTGGAGGACAGGGTTGGCGAGCAGTACTTC
-	TRBV20-1	few	TRBJ1-2	CSARRGISYGYTF	TGCAGTGCTAGACGGGGTATCTCCTATGGCTACACCTTC
TRBD2	TRBV5-1	few	TRBJ2-1	CASSLEGLRGGEQFF	TGCGCCAGCAGCTTGGAGGGCCTCCGGGGGGGTGAGCAGTTCTTC
-	TRBV27	-	TRBJ2-1	CASSFGIAIYNEQFF	TGTGCCAGCAGTTTCGGCATAGCGATTTACAATGAGCAGTTCTTC